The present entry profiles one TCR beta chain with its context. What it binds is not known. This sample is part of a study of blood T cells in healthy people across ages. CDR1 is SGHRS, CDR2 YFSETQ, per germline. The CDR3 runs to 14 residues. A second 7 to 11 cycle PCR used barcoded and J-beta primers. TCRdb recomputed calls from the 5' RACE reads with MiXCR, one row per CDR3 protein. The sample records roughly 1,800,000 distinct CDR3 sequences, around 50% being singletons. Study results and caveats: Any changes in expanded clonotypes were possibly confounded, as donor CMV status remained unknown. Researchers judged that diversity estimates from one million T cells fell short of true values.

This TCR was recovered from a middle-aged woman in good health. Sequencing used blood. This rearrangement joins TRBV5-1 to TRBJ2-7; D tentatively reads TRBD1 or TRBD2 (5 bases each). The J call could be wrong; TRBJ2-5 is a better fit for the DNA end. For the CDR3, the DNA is TGCGCCAGCAGCTCGGATTGGGGGTATGAGACCCAGTACTTC. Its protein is CASSSDWGYETQYF.